This T cell receptor (beta chain) was recorded in a study of OX40 agonist ivuxolimab in advanced cancers. Study-wide background: Patients were dosed intravenously with ivuxolimab at 0.01 to 10 mg/kg every 2 weeks. Enrollees could have had prior anti-PD-1, anti-PD-L1 or anti-CTLA-4 therapy, which approximately 40% had received.

This CDR3 comprises 13 residues. Trimming took off 7 bases at V and 2 bases at J, with 12 bases between the two ends. Per the germline V gene, CDR1 is MDHEN and CDR2 is SYDVKM. Assay: immunoSEQ multiplex PCR; the TCRdb copy retains only in-frame clones and omits some. The sample yields around 100,000 clones, about 91% seen once. The receptor comes from an adult with an advanced solid tumor such as melanoma, head and neck, liver or kidney cancer. Sequencing used CD4+ or CD8+ T cells sorted from blood, obtained in a trial of the OX40 agonist ivuxolimab. The gene calls are TRBV28 and TRBJ2-7, with a possible D match to TRBD1 (6 bases). CDR3 sequence reads: CASIRDTPYEQYF. The CDR3 DNA follows: TGTGCCAGCATCCGGGACACCCCCTACGAGCAGTACTTC.